Listed below are T cell receptor beta chains from one sample, sequenced in a study of shared clonotypes between healthy human individuals. The method was immunoSEQ multiplex PCR; TCRdb's version includes in-frame clones alone and lacks a portion of them. The data hold about 1,800,000 clones, with 85% to 95% observed a single time. Input material: naive CD8+ T cells sorted from blood. Receptor source: a man aged 18 to 35 in good health. CDR3s include the opening cysteine and the closing phenylalanine or tryptophan. Each record gives: J gene, clone size, V gene, CDR3 length, D gene, CDR3 protein, CDR3 DNA. D genes are given only for firm matches. Not every row has a clone size; where given, it reads once, few, many or a size class.

TRBJ1-1	NA	TRBV7-9	15	NA	CASSSIDGLNTEAFF	TGTGCCAGCAGCTCGATCGACGGGCTTAACACTGAAGCTTTCTTT
TRBJ1-2	NA	TRBV6-5	13	NA	CASSVGRNYGYTF	TGTGCCAGCAGTGTTGGTCGTAACTATGGCTACACCTTC
TRBJ2-7	NA	TRBV7-9	14	NA	CASSLAGGYDEQYF	TGTGCCAGCAGCTTAGCCGGGGGATACGACGAGCAGTACTTC
TRBJ2-3	NA	TRBV5-6	15	TRBD1	CASSLGQGGTDTQYF	TGTGCCAGCAGTTTAGGACAGGGTGGCACAGATACGCAGTATTTT
TRBJ2-1	NA	TRBV9	17	TRBD2	CASSVATSGGALDEQFF	TGTGCCAGCAGCGTAGCTACCAGCGGGGGGGCCTTGGATGAGCAGTTCTTC
TRBJ1-5	NA	TRBV7-9	14	NA	CASSLVGTGQPQHF	TGTGCCAGCAGCTTAGTGGGCACCGGTCAGCCCCAGCATTTT
TRBJ2-1	NA	TRBV6-5	14	NA	CASRTSLSYNEQFF	TGTGCCAGCAGAACTTCGCTTTCGTACAATGAGCAGTTCTTC
TRBJ1-2	NA	TRBV27	11	NA	CATGQTYGYTF	TGTGCCACCGGACAGACCTATGGCTACACCTTC
TRBJ2-2	NA	TRBV30	15	NA	CAWSAGTTNTGELFF	TGTGCCTGGAGTGCCGGGACAACGAACACCGGGGAGCTGTTTTTT
TRBJ1-6	NA	TRBV5-6	14	NA	CASSLERFNSPLHF	TGTGCCAGCAGCTTGGAAAGGTTTAATTCACCCCTCCACTTT
TRBJ2-3	NA	TRBV7-9	16	TRBD2	CASSSGGLAGTDTQYF	TGTGCCAGCAGCTCTGGGGGACTAGCGGGTACAGATACGCAGTATTTT
TRBJ1-6	NA	TRBV7-9	17	NA	CASSLAVGGAYNSPLHF	TGTGCCAGCAGCTTAGCTGTTGGGGGAGCCTATAATTCACCCCTCCACTTT
TRBJ1-3	once	TRBV28	15	NA	CASSLDGSSGNTIYF	TGTGCCAGCAGTCTGGACGGGAGCTCTGGAAACACCATATATTTT
TRBJ1-1	few	TRBV30	13	NA	CAWSVSGGTEAFF	TGTGCCTGGAGTGTTTCAGGTGGAACTGAAGCTTTCTTT
TRBJ2-7	NA	TRBV7-2	14	TRBD2	CASTSQREGYEQYF	TGTGCCAGCACCTCTCAGCGGGAAGGCTACGAGCAGTACTTC
TRBJ1-3	NA	TRBV4-1	15	NA	CASSQEWGSGNTIYF	TGCGCCAGCAGCCAAGAGTGGGGTAGTGGAAACACCATATATTTT
TRBJ2-4	NA	TRBV2	14	NA	CASRELAEVNIQYF	TGTGCCAGCAGAGAACTAGCCGAGGTAAACATTCAGTACTTC
TRBJ2-3	once	TRBV27	12	NA	CASRRATDTQYF	TGTGCCAGCAGACGAGCCACAGATACGCAGTATTTT
TRBJ2-3	NA	TRBV6-6	14	NA	CASSYTSSTDTQYF	TGTGCCAGCAGTTACACGAGCAGCACAGATACGCAGTATTTT
TRBJ2-7	NA	TRBV13	16	TRBD2	CATSTSGGVFSYEQYF	TGTGCCACCTCGACTAGCGGGGGGGTTTTCTCCTACGAGCAGTACTTC
TRBJ2-1	NA	TRBV10-1	14	TRBD2	CASSESGRGNEQFF	TGCGCCAGCAGTGAGTCGGGGAGGGGCAATGAGCAGTTCTTC
TRBJ2-1	NA	TRBV11-2	11	NA	CASSSQNEQFF	TGTGCCAGCAGCTCCCAAAATGAGCAGTTCTTC
TRBJ1-2	NA	TRBV28	16	NA	CASSPELHTLNYGYTF	TGTGCCAGCAGTCCTGAACTCCACACACTTAACTATGGCTACACCTTC
TRBJ1-2	once	TRBV28	14	TRBD1	CASSFTGDDYGYTF	TGTGCCAGCAGTTTTACAGGGGACGACTATGGCTACACCTTC
TRBJ2-7	NA	TRBV10-3	15	TRBD1	CAISDGGQGVNEQYF	TGTGCCATCAGTGACGGTGGGCAGGGGGTCAACGAGCAGTACTTC
TRBJ1-2	NA	TRBV9	12	NA	CASAGNNYGYTF	TGTGCCAGCGCGGGCAACAACTATGGCTACACCTTC
TRBJ2-7	NA	TRBV7-2	16	TRBD2	CASSLLGGSGTYEQYF	TGTGCCAGCAGCTTATTGGGAGGGAGCGGAACCTACGAGCAGTACTTC
TRBJ2-7	NA	TRBV5-4	12	NA	CASSLDRYEQYF	TGTGCCAGCAGCTTGGACCGGTACGAGCAGTACTTC
TRBJ1-2	NA	TRBV13	16	NA	CASSPGPQGGNYGYTF	TGTGCCAGCAGCCCAGGGCCACAGGGTGGAAACTATGGCTACACCTTC